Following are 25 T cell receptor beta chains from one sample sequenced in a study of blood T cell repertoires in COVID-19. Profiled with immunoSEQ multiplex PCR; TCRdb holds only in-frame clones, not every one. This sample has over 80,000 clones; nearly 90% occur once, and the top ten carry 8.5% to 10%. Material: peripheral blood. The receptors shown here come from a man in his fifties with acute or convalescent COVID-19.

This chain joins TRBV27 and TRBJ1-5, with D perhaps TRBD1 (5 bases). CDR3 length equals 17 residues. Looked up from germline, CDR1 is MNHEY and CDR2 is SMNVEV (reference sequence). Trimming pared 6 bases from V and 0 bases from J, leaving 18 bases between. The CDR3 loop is CASSPPGGPRSNQPQHF. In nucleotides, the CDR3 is TGTGCCAGCAGCCCGCCGGGGGGTCCGCGTAGCAATCAGCCCCAGCATTTT.

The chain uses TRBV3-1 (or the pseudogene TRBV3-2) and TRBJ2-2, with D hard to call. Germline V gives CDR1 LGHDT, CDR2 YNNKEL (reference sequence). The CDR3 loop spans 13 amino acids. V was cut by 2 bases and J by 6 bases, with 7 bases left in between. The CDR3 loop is CASSQTSAGELFF. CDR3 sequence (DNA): TGTGCCAGCAGCCAAACTTCCGCCGGGGAGCTGTTTTTT.

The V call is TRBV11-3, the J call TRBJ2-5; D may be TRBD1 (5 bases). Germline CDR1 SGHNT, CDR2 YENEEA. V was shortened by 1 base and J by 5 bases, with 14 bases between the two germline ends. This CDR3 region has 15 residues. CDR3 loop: CASSLGSGMRETQYF. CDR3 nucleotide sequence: TGTGCCAGCAGCTTAGGATCAGGGATGAGGGAGACCCAGTACTTC.

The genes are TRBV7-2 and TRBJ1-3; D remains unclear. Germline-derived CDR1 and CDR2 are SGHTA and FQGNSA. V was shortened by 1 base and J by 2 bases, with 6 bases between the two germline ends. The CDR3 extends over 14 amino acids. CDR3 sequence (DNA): TGTGCCAGCAGCTTAGACCAGGCTGGAAACACCATATATTTT. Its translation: CASSLDQAGNTIYF.

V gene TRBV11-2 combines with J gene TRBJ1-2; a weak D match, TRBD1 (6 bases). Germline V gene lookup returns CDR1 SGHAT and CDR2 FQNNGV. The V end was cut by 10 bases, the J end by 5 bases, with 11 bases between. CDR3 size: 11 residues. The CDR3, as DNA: TGTGCCACGCAACAGGGTTATGGCTACACCTTC. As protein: CATQQGYGYTF.

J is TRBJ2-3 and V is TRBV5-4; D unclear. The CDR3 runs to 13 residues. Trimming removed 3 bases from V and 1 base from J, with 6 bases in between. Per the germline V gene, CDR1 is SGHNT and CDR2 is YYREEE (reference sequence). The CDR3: CASSSRGTDTQYF. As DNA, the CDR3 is TGTGCCAGCAGCTCTCGGGGCACAGATACGCAGTATTTT.

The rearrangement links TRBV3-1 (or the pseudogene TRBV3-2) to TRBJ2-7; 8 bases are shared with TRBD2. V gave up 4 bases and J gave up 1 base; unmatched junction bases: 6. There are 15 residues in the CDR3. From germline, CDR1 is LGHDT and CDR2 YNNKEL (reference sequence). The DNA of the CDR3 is TGTGCCAGCAGCCCGAGCGGGGGCGTATCCTACGAGCAGTACTTC. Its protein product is CASSPSGGVSYEQYF.

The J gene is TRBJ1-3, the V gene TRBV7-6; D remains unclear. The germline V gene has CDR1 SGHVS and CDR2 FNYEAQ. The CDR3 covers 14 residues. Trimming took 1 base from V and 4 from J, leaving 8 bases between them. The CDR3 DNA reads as TGTGCCAGCAGCTTAGGAGATTGGGGAAACACCATATATTTT. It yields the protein CASSLGDWGNTIYF.

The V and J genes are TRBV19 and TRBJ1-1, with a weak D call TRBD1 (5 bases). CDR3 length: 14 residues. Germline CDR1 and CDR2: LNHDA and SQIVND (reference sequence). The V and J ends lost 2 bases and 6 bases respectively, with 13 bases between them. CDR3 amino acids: CASSIYSGRPEAFF. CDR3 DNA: TGTGCCAGTAGTATATATTCAGGGAGGCCTGAAGCTTTCTTT.

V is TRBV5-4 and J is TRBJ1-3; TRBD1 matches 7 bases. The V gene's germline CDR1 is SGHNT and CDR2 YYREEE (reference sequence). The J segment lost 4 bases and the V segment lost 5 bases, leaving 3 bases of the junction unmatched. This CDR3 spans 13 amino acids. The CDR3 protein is CASRTGSGNTIYF. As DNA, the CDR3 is TGTGCCAGCAGGACAGGGTCCGGAAACACCATATATTTT.

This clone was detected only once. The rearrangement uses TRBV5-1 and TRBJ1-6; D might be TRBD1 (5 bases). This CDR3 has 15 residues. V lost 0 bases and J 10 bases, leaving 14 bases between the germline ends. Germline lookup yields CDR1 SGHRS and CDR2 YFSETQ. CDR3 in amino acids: CASSLGEGVRSPLHF. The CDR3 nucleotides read TGCGCCAGCAGCTTGGGGGAAGGGGTAAGATCACCCCTCCACTTT.

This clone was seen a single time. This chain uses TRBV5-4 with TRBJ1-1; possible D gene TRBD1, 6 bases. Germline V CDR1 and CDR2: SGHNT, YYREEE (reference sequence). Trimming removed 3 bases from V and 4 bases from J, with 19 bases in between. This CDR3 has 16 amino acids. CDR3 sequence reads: CASSSSPEGGGTEAFF. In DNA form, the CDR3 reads TGTGCCAGCAGCTCCTCCCCGGAAGGGGGGGGCACTGAAGCTTTCTTT.

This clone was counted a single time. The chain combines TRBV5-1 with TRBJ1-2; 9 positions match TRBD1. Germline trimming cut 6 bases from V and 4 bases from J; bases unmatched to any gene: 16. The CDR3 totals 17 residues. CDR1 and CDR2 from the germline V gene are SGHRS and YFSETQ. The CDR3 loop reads CASTLSIPGQGTYGYTF. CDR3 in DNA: TGCGCCAGCACCCTATCAATACCGGGACAGGGAACCTATGGCTACACCTTC.

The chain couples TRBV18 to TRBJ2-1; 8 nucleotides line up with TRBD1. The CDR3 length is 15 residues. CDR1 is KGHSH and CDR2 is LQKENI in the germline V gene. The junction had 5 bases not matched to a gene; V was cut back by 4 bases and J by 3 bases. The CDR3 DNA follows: TGTGCCAGCTCACGCGGGACAGGAGACTACAATGAGCAGTTCTTC. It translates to CASSRGTGDYNEQFF.

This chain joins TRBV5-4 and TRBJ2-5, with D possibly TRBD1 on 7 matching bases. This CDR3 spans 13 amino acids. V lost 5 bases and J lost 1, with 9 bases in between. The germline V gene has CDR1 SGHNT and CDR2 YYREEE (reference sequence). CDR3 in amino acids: CASRRDSQETQYF. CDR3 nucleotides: TGTGCCAGCAGGCGGGACAGCCAAGAGACCCAGTACTTC.

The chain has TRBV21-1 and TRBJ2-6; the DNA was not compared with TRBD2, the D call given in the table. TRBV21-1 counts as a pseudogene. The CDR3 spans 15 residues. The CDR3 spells CASSKVEKGANVLTF. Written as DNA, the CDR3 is TGTGCCAGCAGCAAAGTAGAGAAAGGGGCCAACGTCCTGACTTTC.

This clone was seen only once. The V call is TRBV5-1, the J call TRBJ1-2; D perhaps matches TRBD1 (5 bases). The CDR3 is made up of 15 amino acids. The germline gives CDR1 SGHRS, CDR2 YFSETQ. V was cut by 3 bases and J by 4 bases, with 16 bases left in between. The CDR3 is CASSSTGYDGYGYTF. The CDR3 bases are TGCGCCAGCAGCTCAACAGGCTATGATGGCTATGGCTACACCTTC.

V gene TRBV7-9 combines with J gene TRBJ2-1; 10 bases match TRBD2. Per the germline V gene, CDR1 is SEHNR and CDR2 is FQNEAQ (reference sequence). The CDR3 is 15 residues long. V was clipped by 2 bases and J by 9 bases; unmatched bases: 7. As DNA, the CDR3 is TGTGCCAGCAGCTTATCACTAGCGGGGTATAGTGAGCAGTTCTTC. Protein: CASSLSLAGYSEQFF.

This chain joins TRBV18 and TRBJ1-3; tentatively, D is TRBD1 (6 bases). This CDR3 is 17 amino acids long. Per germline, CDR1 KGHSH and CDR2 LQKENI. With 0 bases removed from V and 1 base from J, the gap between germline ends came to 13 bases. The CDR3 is CASSPPMGGRSGNTIYF. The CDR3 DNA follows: TGTGCCAGCTCACCACCGATGGGGGGGCGGTCTGGAAACACCATATATTTT. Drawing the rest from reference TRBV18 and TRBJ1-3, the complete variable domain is NAGVMQNPRHLVRRRGQEARLRCSPMKGHSHVYWYRQLPEEGLKFMVYLQKENIIDESGMPKERFSAEFPKEGPSILRIQQVVRGDSAAYFCASSPPMGGRSGNTIYFGEGSWLTVV.

CDR3 residues: CASSSDIDGSPLHF. In DNA, the CDR3 is TGTGCCAGCAGCTCCGACATCGATGGTTCACCCCTCCACTTT. The chain links TRBV7-2 to TRBJ1-6, with unresolved D. Germline V gives CDR1 SGHTA, CDR2 FQGNSA. The CDR3 loop spans 14 amino acids. The V end was cut by 4 bases, the J end by 9 bases, with 13 bases between.

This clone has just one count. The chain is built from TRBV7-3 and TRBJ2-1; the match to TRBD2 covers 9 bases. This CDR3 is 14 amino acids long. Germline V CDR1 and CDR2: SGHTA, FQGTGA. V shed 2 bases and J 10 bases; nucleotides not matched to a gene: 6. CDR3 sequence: CASSLHSGGGEQFF. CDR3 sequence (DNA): TGTGCCAGCAGCTTACATAGCGGGGGAGGGGAGCAGTTCTTC.

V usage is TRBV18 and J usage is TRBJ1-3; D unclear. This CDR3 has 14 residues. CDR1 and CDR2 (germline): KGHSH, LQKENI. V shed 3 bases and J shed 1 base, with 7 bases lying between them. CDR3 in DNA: TGTGCCAGCTCACCGGTGGAGTCTGGAAACACCATATATTTT. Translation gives CASSPVESGNTIYF. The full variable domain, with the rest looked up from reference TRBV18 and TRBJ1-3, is NAGVMQNPRHLVRRRGQEARLRCSPMKGHSHVYWYRQLPEEGLKFMVYLQKENIIDESGMPKERFSAEFPKEGPSILRIQQVVRGDSAAYFCASSPVESGNTIYFGEGSWLTVV.

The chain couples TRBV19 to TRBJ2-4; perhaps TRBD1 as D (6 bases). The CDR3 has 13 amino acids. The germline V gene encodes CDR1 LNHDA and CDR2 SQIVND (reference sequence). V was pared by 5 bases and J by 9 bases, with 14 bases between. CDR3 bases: TGTGCCAGTAGTCCTCCTGGGACAATCATTCAGTACTTC. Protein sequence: CASSPPGTIIQYF.

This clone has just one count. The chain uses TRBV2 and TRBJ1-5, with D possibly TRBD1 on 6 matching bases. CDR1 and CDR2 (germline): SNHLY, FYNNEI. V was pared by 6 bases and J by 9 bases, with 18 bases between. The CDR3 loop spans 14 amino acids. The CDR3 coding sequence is TGTGCCAGCAGCGAACCCGGACAGTCAGGGCCCCAGCATTTT. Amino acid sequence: CASSEPGQSGPQHF.

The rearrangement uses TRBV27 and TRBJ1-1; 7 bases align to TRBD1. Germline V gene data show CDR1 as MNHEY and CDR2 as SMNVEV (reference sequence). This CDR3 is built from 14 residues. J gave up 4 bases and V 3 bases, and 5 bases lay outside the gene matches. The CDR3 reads CASSLGDRATEAFF. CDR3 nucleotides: TGTGCCAGCAGTTTGGGGGACAGAGCCACTGAAGCTTTCTTT.